The 26 T cell receptor beta chains below all came from one sample that was sequenced in a study of T cells in Graves' hyperthyroidism and ophthalmopathy. Researchers amplified the TCR beta CDR3 regions from RNA transcripts. During a first-round RT-PCR of the TCR CDR3, the HTBI primer set was used. TCRdb itself ran the multiplex PCR reads through MiXCR, one entry per CDR3 protein. The sample includes 250,000 to 400,000 distinct CDR3 sequences, roughly 13% of them seen just once. Source material: blood. These TCRs come from a woman between 40 and 55 years old with Graves' ophthalmopathy.

This clonotype was seen repeatedly, ten times or more. The V call is TRBV29-1, the J call TRBJ2-3; a weak D match, TRBD1 (6 bases). V lost 7 bases and J 0 bases, leaving 23 bases between the germline ends. The CDR3 consists of 17 residues. Looked up from germline, CDR1 is SQVTM and CDR2 is ANQGSEA. CDR3 in amino acids: CSAKFWGRTLSTDTQYF. CDR3 nucleotides: TGCAGCGCCAAATTTTGGGGGCGGACTTTGAGCACAGATACGCAGTATTTT.

V and J are TRBV5-5 and TRBJ1-4; no clear D. CDR3 length: 16 residues. The germline V gene encodes CDR1 SGHKS and CDR2 YYEKEE (reference sequence). The V and J ends lost 0 bases and 2 bases respectively, with 11 bases between them. As DNA, the CDR3 is TGTGCCAGCAGCTTGGCTGGTGTCGGTACTAATGAAAAACTGTTTTTT. Translating it yields CASSLAGVGTNEKLFF.

This clonotype appeared many times. The chain has TRBV7-2 and TRBJ2-1, with TRBD2 identical over 8 bases. Germline CDR1 SGHTA, CDR2 FQGNSA. The CDR3 is 18 amino acids. V trimming: 3 bases; J trimming: 4 bases; junction bases outside the gene matches: 14. The CDR3 DNA follows: TGTGCCAGCAGCTTCAGGGTAGCGGGGCCCTATACATACAATGAGCAGTTCTTC. Translated, it gives CASSFRVAGPYTYNEQFF.

This clonotype was counted only a few times. This sequence joins TRBV4-1 and TRBJ2-5; D gene unclear. The CDR3 consists of 13 residues. In germline, CDR1 is MGHRA, CDR2 YSYEKL. V lost 0 bases and J 6 bases, leaving 8 bases between the germline ends. The CDR3 nucleotides are TGCGCCAGCAGCCAAGAAATCCGGAAGACCCAGTACTTC. Translated, it gives CASSQEIRKTQYF.

At least ten counts were recorded for this clonotype. The chain has TRBV5-5 and TRBJ2-5, with D possibly matching TRBD1 (6 bases). This CDR3 is built from 16 residues. Germline V gives CDR1 SGHKS, CDR2 YYEKEE (reference sequence). The V and J ends lost 4 bases and 4 bases respectively, with 20 bases between them. CDR3 sequence reads: CASSQDSTGFGETQYF. The CDR3 coding sequence is TGTGCCAGCAGCCAAGATAGCACAGGGTTTGGAGAGACCCAGTACTTC.

This clonotype came up a few times. The chain recombines TRBV6-1 with TRBJ2-3; perhaps TRBD1 as D (6 bases). This CDR3 is 14 amino acids long. Trimming cost V 7 bases and J 11 bases, with 22 bases left between them. The V gene's germline CDR1 is MNHNS and CDR2 SASEGT. The CDR3 reads CASTQFPDSRMQYF. In DNA, the CDR3 is TGTGCCAGCACCCAATTCCCGGACAGCCGGATGCAGTATTTT.

The rearrangement uses TRBV6-1 and TRBJ2-6, with D hard to call. The V gene's germline CDR1 is MNHNS and CDR2 SASEGT. CDR3 length: 15 residues. V dropped 5 bases and J dropped 1 base, with 9 bases sitting between them. The CDR3 DNA follows: TGTGCCAGCAGTCGCCGAGGATCTGGGGCCAACGTCCTGACTTTC. Amino acid sequence: CASSRRGSGANVLTF.

The CDR3 region has the DNA TGTGCCAGTAGTATCGGGACGGCGTCCGGGGAGCTGTTTTTT. Translating gives CASSIGTASGELFF. The rearrangement joins TRBV19 to TRBJ2-2, with D tentatively TRBD1 or TRBD2 (5 bases each). The CDR3 totals 14 residues. Trimming shortened V by 3 bases and J by 6 bases, and 11 bases separated the two germline ends. Germline V lookup: CDR1 LNHDA, CDR2 SQIVND (reference sequence). Supplemented by reference TRBV19 and TRBJ2-2, the full variable domain reads DGGITQSPKYLFRKEGQNVTLSCEQNLNHDAMYWYRQDPGQGLRLIYYSQIVNDFQKGDIAEGYSVSREKKESFPLTVTSAQKNPTAFYLCASSIGTASGELFFGEGSRLTVL.

In this sample, this clonotype turned up many times. J is TRBJ2-7 and V is TRBV7-9; D ambiguous. V was shortened by 2 bases and J by 5 bases, with 7 bases between the two germline ends. This CDR3 comprises 12 residues. CDR1 SEHNR and CDR2 FQNEAQ come from the germline V gene (reference sequence). CDR3 protein: CASSLLGNEQYF. Written as DNA, the CDR3 is TGTGCCAGCAGCTTACTAGGGAACGAGCAGTACTTC.

This clonotype was seen ten or more times. The chain couples TRBV12-3 or TRBV12-4 to TRBJ2-7; D not resolved. The V and J ends lost 5 bases and 2 bases respectively, with 10 bases between them. The CDR3 runs 13 residues. This CDR3 is CASSLSTAYEQYF. The CDR3, as DNA: TGTGCCAGCAGTCTAAGTACGGCCTACGAGCAGTACTTC.

There are many counts of this clonotype. This chain uses TRBV29-1 with TRBJ2-7; 11 bases match TRBD2. With V trimmed by 6 bases and J by 6 bases, 7 bases remained unmatched. Germline CDR1 reads SQVTM; CDR2 reads ANQGSEA. The CDR3 consists of 13 residues. This CDR3 reads CSVGSGGAGEQYF. The CDR3 nucleotides read TGCAGCGTAGGTAGCGGGGGGGCCGGCGAGCAGTACTTC.

The CDR3 bases are TGTGCCAGCAGTTCGGACGGGAGGCCGGGATACGAGCAGTACTTC. It encodes CASSSDGRPGYEQYF. The chain joins TRBV6-1 to TRBJ2-7; 7 bases are shared with TRBD2. V shed 5 bases and J 4 bases; nucleotides not matched to a gene: 11. Germline CDR1 reads MNHNS; CDR2 reads SASEGT. CDR3 length: 15 amino acids.

This clonotype has ten or more counts. This chain joins TRBV5-1 and TRBJ2-2, with D tentatively TRBD1 (5 bases). Trimming took 2 bases from V and 0 from J, leaving 11 bases between them. The germline CDR1 and CDR2 sequences are SGHRS and YFSETQ. The CDR3 has 16 residues. CDR3 in DNA: TGCGCCAGCAGCTTTGGACATCCGACGAACACCGGGGAGCTGTTTTTT. Protein: CASSFGHPTNTGELFF.

This clonotype was counted at least ten times. V usage is TRBV10-3 and J usage is TRBJ1-5, with 11 nucleotides matching TRBD1. The CDR3 extends over 16 amino acids. Unmatched junction bases numbered 7, after V lost 3 bases and J lost 6 bases. Germline V lookup: CDR1 ENHRY, CDR2 SYGVKD. The CDR3 protein is CAISDHGQGATQPQHF. The CDR3 DNA reads TGTGCCATCAGTGACCATGGACAGGGGGCCACTCAGCCCCAGCATTTT.

Many counts were recorded for this clonotype. The genes are TRBV11-3 and TRBJ2-5; no firm D call. Deletions cut 1 base from V and 0 bases from J, with 9 bases between. CDR1 is SGHNT, CDR2 YENEEA, per germline. This CDR3 contains 15 residues. The CDR3, as DNA: TGTGCCAGCAGCTTAGTCTCTCGGTACCAAGAGACCCAGTACTTC. This codes for CASSLVSRYQETQYF.

This clonotype was counted at least ten times. CDR3 protein: CASINDLMEQYF. The DNA of the CDR3 is TGTGCCAGCATCAACGACCTGATGGAGCAGTACTTC. This chain uses TRBV5-5 with TRBJ2-7; D gene unclear. Looked up from germline, CDR1 is SGHKS and CDR2 is YYEKEE (reference sequence). This CDR3 region has 12 residues. Trimming took 6 bases from V and 7 from J, leaving 14 bases between them.

This clonotype was recorded at least ten times. The chain carries TRBV7-9 and TRBJ1-4; D not resolved. This CDR3 region has 16 residues. V was trimmed by 1 base and J by 10 bases, leaving 19 bases between them. Germline V gene data show CDR1 as SEHNR and CDR2 as FQNEAQ (reference sequence). Written as DNA, the CDR3 is TGTGCCAGCAGCTTAGGGTCGGTTGGTGGTGAACGAAAACTGTTTTTT. Protein product: CASSLGSVGGERKLFF. Supplemented by reference TRBV7-9 and TRBJ1-4, the full variable domain reads DTGVSQNPRHKITKRGQNVTFRCDPISEHNRLYWYRQTLGQGPEFLTYFQNEAQLEKSRLLSDRFSAERPKGSFSTLEIQRTEQGDSAMYLCASSLGSVGGERKLFFGSGTQLSVL.

This clonotype has only a few counts. This could be a read error, since a much larger clone is one nucleotide away. The rearrangement uses TRBV6-1 and TRBJ2-6; possibly TRBD1 for D (6 bases). Germline V CDR1 and CDR2: MNHNS, SASEGT. This CDR3 has 17 amino acids. The CDR3 sequence: CTSSPYRTVSGANVLTF. Written as DNA, the CDR3 is TGTACCAGCAGTCCCTACCGGACAGTCTCTGGGGCCAACGTCCTGACTTTC.

This clonotype was picked up many times. The chain links TRBV28 to TRBJ1-5, with 11 bases aligning to TRBD1. The V gene's germline CDR1 is MDHEN and CDR2 SYDVKM. The CDR3 is made up of 15 amino acids. J was trimmed by 7 bases and V by 3 bases; bases with no gene match: 5. The chain's CDR3 is CASSLRDRGDQPQHF. For the CDR3, the DNA is TGTGCCAGCAGTTTGCGGGACAGGGGGGACCAGCCCCAGCATTTT.

This clonotype was found many times. This chain connects TRBV28 to TRBJ2-7; tentative D call: TRBD2 (7 bases). This CDR3 is 14 amino acids long. The germline V gene encodes CDR1 MDHEN and CDR2 SYDVKM. Trimming stripped 8 bases from V and 2 bases from J, with 16 bases between. The CDR3 nucleotides read TGTGCCAGCGGACTCGGGGGGCACACCTACGAGCAGTACTTC. Protein product: CASGLGGHTYEQYF. The entire variable domain, with the rest obtained from reference TRBV28 and TRBJ2-7, is as follows: DVKVTQSSRYLVKRTGEKVFLECVQDMDHENMFWYRQDPGLGLRLIYFSYDVKMKEKGDIPEGYSVSREKKERFSLILESASTNQTSMYLCASGLGGHTYEQYFGPGTRLTVT.

This clonotype has more than one count but fewer than ten. This chain links TRBV4-1 with TRBJ1-5; D ambiguous. The V end was cut by 6 bases, the J end by 1 base, with 16 bases between. CDR1 is MGHRA, CDR2 YSYEKL, per germline. CDR3 length equals 16 residues. CDR3 DNA sequence: TGCGCCAGCAGTCAAATGCGGGGTGGGAGCAATCAGCCCCAGCATTTT. Residues: CASSQMRGGSNQPQHF.

This clonotype was recorded at least ten times. In DNA, the CDR3 is TGCAGCACTAAAGCCCGGGCTATGAACACTGAAGCTTTCTTT. This encodes CSTKARAMNTEAFF. The gene calls are TRBV29-1 and TRBJ1-1; unclear D gene. From germline, CDR1 is SQVTM and CDR2 ANQGSEA. Trimming removed 8 bases from V and 0 bases from J, with 16 bases in between. The CDR3 consists of 14 residues. Full variable domain (missing parts from reference TRBV29-1 and TRBJ1-1): SAVISQKPSRDICQRGTSLTIQCQVDSQVTMMFWYRQQPGQSLTLIATANQGSEATYESGFVIDKFPISRPNLTFSTLTVSNMSPEDSSIYLCSTKARAMNTEAFFGQGTRLTVV.

The genes are TRBV14 and TRBJ2-2, with D perhaps given as TRBD1 or TRBD2 (5 bases each). Trimming removed 2 bases at V and 0 bases at J, with 19 bases between. The CDR3 loop spans 19 amino acids. CDR1 is SGHDN, CDR2 FVKESK, per germline. The CDR3 loop reads CASSQNRLGVKANTGELFF. The CDR3 DNA follows: TGTGCCAGCAGCCAAAATCGGTTGGGGGTCAAGGCGAACACCGGGGAGCTGTTTTTT.

This clonotype was detected ten times or more. The chain combines TRBV11-2 with TRBJ2-2; D remains unclear. Looked up from germline, CDR1 is SGHAT and CDR2 is FQNNGV. The CDR3 is 13 amino acids. The V end was cut by 5 bases, the J end by 6 bases, with 10 bases between. This CDR3 is CASSTALAGELFF. DNA of the CDR3: TGTGCCAGCAGCACAGCTCTAGCCGGGGAGCTGTTTTTT.

The table lists this clonotype with many counts. The rearrangement links TRBV7-8 to TRBJ1-2, with 10 bases lining up with TRBD1. Germline-derived CDR1 and CDR2 are SGHVS and FQNEAQ. V gave up 5 bases and J gave up 4 bases; unmatched junction bases: 10. CDR3 length equals 16 residues. CDR3 amino acids: CASSPLGQGTPYGYTF. CDR3 bases: TGTGCCAGCAGCCCACTGGGACAGGGGACGCCCTATGGCTACACCTTC.

This clonotype was counted many times. The chain has TRBV7-8 and TRBJ2-5; D is unresolved. The length of the CDR3 is 14 residues. V dropped 1 base and J dropped 6 bases, with 12 bases sitting between them. Germline CDR1 is SGHVS and CDR2 is FQNEAQ. The CDR3 DNA reads as TGTGCCAGCAGCTTAGTTATAGCCAGCAAGACCCAGTACTTC. It specifies CASSLVIASKTQYF.